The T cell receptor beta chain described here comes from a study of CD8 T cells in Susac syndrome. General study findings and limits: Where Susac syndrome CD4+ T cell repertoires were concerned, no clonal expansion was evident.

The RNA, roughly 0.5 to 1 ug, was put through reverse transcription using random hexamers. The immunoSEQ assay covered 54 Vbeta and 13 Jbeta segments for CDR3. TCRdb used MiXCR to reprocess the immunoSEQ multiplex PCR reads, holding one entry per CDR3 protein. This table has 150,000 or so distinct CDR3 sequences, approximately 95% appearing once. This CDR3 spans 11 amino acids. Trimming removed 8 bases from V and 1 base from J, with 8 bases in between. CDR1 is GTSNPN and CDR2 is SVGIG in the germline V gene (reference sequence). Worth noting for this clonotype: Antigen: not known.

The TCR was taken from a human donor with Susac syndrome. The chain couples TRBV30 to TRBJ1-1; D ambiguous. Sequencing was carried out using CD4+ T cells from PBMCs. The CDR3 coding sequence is TGTGCCGGGCAGGAGAACACTGAAGCTTTCTTT. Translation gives CAGQENTEAFF.